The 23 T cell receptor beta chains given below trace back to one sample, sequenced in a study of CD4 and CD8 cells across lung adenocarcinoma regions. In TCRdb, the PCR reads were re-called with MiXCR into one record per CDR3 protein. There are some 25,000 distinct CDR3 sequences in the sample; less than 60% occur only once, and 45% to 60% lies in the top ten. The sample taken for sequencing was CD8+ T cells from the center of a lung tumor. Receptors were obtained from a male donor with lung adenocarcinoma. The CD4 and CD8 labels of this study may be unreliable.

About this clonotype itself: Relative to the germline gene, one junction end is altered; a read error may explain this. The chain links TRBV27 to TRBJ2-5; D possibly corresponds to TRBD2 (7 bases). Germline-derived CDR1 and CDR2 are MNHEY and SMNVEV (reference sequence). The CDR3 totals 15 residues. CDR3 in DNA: TGTGCCGGGGGGCTCGGGGGGTCTGGCACAGAGACGCAGTACTTC. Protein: CAGGLGGSGTETQYF.

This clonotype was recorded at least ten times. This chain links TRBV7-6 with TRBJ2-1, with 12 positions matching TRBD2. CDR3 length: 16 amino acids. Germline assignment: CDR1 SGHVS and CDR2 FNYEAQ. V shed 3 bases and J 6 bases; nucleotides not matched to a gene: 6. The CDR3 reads CASSLLAGGVGNEQFF. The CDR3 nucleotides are TGTGCCAGCAGCTTGCTAGCGGGAGGGGTTGGCAATGAGCAGTTCTTC.

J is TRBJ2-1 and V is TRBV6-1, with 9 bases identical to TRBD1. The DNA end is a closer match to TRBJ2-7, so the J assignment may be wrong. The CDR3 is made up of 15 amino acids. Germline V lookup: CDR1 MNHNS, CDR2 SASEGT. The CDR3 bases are TGTGCCAGCAGACTAGAGGACAGGGGTTTACACGAGCAGTACTTC. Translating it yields CASRLEDRGLHEQYF.

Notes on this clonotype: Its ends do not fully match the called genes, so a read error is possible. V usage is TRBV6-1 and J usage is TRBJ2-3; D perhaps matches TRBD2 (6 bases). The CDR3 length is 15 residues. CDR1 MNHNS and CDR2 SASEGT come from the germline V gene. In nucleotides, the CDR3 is TGTGCCAGCATCAAGGAGGGGTGGGCGACAAATATGCAGTATTTC. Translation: CASIKEGWATNMQYF.

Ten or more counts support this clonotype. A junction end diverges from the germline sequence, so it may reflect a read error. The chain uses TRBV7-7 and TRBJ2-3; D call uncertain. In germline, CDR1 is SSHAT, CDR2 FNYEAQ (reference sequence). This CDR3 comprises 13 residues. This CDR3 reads CASSEGNSVTQYF. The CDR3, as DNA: TGTGCTAGCAGCGAAGGGAACTCAGTAACGCAGTATTTT.

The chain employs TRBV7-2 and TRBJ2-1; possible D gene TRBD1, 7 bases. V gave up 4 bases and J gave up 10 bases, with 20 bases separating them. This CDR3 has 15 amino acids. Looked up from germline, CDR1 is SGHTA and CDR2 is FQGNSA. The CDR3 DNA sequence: TGTGCCAGCAGCTCGACAGGGTGGGAGCGGGCCGAGCAGTTCTTC. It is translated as CASSSTGWERAEQFF.

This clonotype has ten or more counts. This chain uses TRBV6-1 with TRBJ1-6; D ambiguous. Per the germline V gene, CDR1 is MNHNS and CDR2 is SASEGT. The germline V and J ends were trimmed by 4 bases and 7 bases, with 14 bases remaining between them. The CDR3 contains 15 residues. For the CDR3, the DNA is TGTGCCAGCAGTGGAACAAGGGCCCTAAATTCACCCCTCCACTTT. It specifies CASSGTRALNSPLHF.

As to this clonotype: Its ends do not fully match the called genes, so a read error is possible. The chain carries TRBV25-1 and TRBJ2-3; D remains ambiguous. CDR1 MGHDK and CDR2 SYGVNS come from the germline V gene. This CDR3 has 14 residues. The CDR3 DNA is TGTGCCAGCCTCGAGACCCGTGGCACAGAGACCCAGTATTTC. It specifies CASLETRGTETQYF.

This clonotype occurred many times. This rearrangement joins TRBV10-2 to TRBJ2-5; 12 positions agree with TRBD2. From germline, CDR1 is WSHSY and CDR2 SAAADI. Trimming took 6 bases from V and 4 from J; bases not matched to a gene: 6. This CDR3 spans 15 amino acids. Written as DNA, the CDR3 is TGCGCCAGCAGCGCGACTAGCGGGAGATCAGAGACCCAGTACTTC. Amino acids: CASSATSGRSETQYF.

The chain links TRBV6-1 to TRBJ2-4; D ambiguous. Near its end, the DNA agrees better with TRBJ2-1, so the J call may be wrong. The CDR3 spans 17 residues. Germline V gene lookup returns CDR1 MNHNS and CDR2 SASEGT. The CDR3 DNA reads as TGTGCCAGCAGCCGAGCCCGGTTCCCCGGCTCCTACAATGAGCAGTTCTTC. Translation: CASSRARFPGSYNEQFF.

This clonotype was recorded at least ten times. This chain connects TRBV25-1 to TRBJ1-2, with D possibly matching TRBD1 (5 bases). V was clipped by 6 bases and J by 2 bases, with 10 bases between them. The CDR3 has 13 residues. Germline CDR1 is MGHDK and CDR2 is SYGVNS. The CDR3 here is CASRDAGNYGYTF. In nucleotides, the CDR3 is TGTGCCAGCAGGGATGCAGGGAACTATGGCTACACCTTC.

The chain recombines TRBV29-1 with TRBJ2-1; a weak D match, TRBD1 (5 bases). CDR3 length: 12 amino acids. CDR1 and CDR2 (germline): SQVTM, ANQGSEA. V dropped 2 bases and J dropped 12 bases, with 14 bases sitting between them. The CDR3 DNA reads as TGCAGCGTTGAACCCCCCGGTGGGGCGCAGTTCTTC. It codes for CSVEPPGGAQFF.

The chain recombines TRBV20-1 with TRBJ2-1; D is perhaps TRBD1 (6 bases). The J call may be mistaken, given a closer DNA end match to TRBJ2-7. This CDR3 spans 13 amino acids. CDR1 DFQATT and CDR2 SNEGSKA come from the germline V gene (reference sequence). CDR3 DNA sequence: TGCAGTGCTAGAGGGGGGCCATCCTACGAGCAGTACTTC. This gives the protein CSARGGPSYEQYF.

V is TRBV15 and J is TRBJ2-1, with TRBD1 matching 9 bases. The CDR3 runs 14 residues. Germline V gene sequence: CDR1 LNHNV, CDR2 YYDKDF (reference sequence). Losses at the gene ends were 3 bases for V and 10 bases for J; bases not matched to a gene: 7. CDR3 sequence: CATSSRQGVGEQFF. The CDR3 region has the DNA TGTGCCACCAGCAGTAGACAGGGGGTTGGGGAGCAGTTCTTC.

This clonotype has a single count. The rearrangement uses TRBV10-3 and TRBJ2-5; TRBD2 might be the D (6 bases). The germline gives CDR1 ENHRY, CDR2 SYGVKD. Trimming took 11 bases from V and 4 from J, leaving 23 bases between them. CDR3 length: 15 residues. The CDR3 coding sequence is TGTGCCGGGGGGTACGGGCAACGCGGCCCAGAGACCCAGTACTTC. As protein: CAGGYGQRGPETQYF.

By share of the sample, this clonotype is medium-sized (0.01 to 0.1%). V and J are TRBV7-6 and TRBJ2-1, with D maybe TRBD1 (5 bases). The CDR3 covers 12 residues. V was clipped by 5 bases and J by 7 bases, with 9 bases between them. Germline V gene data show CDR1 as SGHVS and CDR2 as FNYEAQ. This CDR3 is CASSLKGNEQFF. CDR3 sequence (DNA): TGTGCCAGCAGCCTCAAGGGGAATGAGCAGTTCTTC.

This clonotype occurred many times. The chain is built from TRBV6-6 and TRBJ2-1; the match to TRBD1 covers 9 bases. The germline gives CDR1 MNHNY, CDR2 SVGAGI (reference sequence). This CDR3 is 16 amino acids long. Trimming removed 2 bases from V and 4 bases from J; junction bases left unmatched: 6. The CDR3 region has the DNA TGTGCCAGCAGTTACCAGGACAGGGGATCTTACAATGAGCAGTTCTTC. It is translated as CASSYQDRGSYNEQFF.

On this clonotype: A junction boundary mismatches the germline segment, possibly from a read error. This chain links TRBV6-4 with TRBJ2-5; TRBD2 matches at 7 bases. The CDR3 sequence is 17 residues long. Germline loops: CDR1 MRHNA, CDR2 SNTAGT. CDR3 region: CASSERLWGGSTETQYF. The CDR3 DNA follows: TGTGCCAGCAGTGAGCGGCTATGGGGGGGAAGCACAGAGACGCAGTACTTC.

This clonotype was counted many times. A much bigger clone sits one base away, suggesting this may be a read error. The chain's CDR3 is CASRPRGRGETQFF. The CDR3, as DNA: TGTGCCAGCAGACCCAGGGGCAGGGGGGAGACCCAGTTCTTC. The chain recombines TRBV6-1 with TRBJ2-1; tentatively, D is TRBD1 (7 bases). The V and J ends lost 6 bases and 13 bases respectively, with 22 bases between them. This CDR3 has 14 amino acids. Germline values: CDR1 MNHNS, CDR2 SASEGT.

In nucleotides, the CDR3 is TGTGCCAGCAGCGTAGCTAGCGGGAGTGGGACCGGGGAGCTGTTTTTT. It translates to CASSVASGSGTGELFF. The chain recombines TRBV9 with TRBJ2-2; TRBD2 matches 10 bases. Trimming took 0 bases from V and 5 from J; bases not matched to a gene: 4. The germline V gene has CDR1 SGDLS and CDR2 YYNGEE. The CDR3 has 16 amino acids.

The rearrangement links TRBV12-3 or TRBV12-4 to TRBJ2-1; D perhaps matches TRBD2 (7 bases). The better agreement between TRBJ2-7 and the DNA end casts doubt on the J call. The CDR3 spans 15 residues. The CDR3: CASSLSGDMYNEQYF. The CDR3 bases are TGTGCCAGCAGTTTAAGCGGGGACATGTACAATGAGCAGTACTTC.

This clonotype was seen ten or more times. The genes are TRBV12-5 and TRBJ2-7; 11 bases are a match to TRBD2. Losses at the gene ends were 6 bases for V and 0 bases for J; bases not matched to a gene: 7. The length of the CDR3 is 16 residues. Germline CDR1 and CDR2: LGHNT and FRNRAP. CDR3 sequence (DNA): TGTGCTAGTGGATCAGATAGCGGGAGGGTCTCCTACGAGCAGTACTTC. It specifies CASGSDSGRVSYEQYF.

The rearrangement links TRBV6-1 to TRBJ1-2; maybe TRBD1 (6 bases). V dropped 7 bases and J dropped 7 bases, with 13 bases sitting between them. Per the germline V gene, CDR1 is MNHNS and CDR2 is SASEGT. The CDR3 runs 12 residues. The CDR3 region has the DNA TGTGCCAGCACCCTAGGGGGAACTGGCTACACCTTC. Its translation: CASTLGGTGYTF.